The source of this TCR beta chain is a study of cytomegalovirus exposure and HLA in healthy donors. In the study overall: Ancestry clustering placed around 81% of 300 to 400 genotyped donors in the Caucasian-associated cluster.

Study observations and caveats: Being productive about 90% or about 30% of the time was typical of most TCR beta V segments in an earlier analysis. On later analysis, the bulk of CMV-associated TCR beta chains appeared to be HLA-restricted.

The CDR3 is made up of 14 amino acids. The trim removed 0 bases at V and 7 bases at J, leaving 3 bases unmatched. CDR1 SGHVS and CDR2 FNYEAQ come from the germline V gene. The sample holds one count of this clone. Its antigen remains unidentified. A multiplex PCR was run with 60 Vbeta primers and 13 Jbeta primers. Study processing details: Later work found approximately 80 million unique TCR beta chains, with 9 million to 13 million shared. Sequencing was performed with immunoSEQ multiplex PCR; in TCRdb, only in-frame clones are kept and a portion is missing. V and J calls and clone size follow that table, whereas D and trimming were derived from the DNA. The sample has fewer than 120,000 clones; over 60% are singletons.

The chain combines TRBV7-6 with TRBJ1-1; 9 bases agree with TRBD1. The source is a woman aged 60-70 years in good health and CMV-seropositive. The sequencing input was PBMCs. This CDR3 reads CASSLAGQGSEAFF. DNA of the CDR3: TGTGCCAGCAGCTTAGCGGGACAGGGTAGTGAAGCTTTCTTT.